These 20 T cell receptor beta chains share one sample of origin, sequenced in a study of T cell changes during pregnancy in multiple sclerosis. Using immunoSEQ multiplex PCR, the repertoire was profiled, and TCRdb retains in-frame clones only, with some absent. This sample yields tens of thousands of clones, of which around nine tenths are seen a single time; approximately 5.3% belongs to the top ten. The sample taken for sequencing was peripheral blood from another person, used as feeder cells. The receptors here all came from a human donor whose cells served as feeder cells for cultures in a pregnancy study.

Comment on this clone: The same CDR3 is also encoded by other DNA sequences in this sample. The CDR3 protein is CASSFEGGNIQYF. As DNA, the CDR3 is TGTGCCAGCAGCTTCGAAGGGGGGAACATTCAGTACTTC. The rearrangement links TRBV7-2 to TRBJ2-4; D is tentatively TRBD1 or TRBD2 (6 bases each). Germline CDR1 SGHTA, CDR2 FQGNSA. The CDR3 has 13 residues. V lost 3 bases and J lost 7, with 10 bases in between.

V and J are TRBV5-1 and TRBJ2-7; possible D gene TRBD2, 6 bases. The germline V gene has CDR1 SGHRS and CDR2 YFSETQ. The V gene lost 0 bases and the J gene lost 3 bases, with 10 bases spanning the gap. The CDR3 has 14 residues. The CDR3 DNA is TGCGCCAGCAGCTTGGAACTAGCACTCTACGAGCAGTACTTC. Translating it yields CASSLELALYEQYF.

The V call is TRBV2, the J call TRBJ1-4, with 7 nucleotides matching TRBD1. The trim removed 6 bases at V and 2 bases at J, leaving 3 bases unmatched. Per germline, CDR1 SNHLY and CDR2 FYNNEI. This CDR3 comprises 14 residues. Here the CDR3 DNA reads TGTGCCAGCAGCCTCAGGGGGACTAATGAAAAACTGTTTTTT. Translating gives CASSLRGTNEKLFF.

The V call is TRBV7-9, the J call TRBJ2-7; possibly TRBD1 for D (5 bases). The germline gives CDR1 SEHNR, CDR2 FQNEAQ (reference sequence). V gave up 1 base and J gave up 12 bases, with 16 bases separating them. This CDR3 spans 13 amino acids. The CDR3 nucleotides are TGTGCCAGCAGCTTAGAGGGGCAGACACGATTGTACTTC. Protein product: CASSLEGQTRLYF.

The CDR3 loop is CASRIIDAGWTGELFF. Written as DNA, the CDR3 is TGTGCCAGCAGAATTATCGACGCCGGATGGACCGGGGAGCTGTTTTTT. V usage is TRBV6-6 and J usage is TRBJ2-2; D is ambiguous. The V gene lost 6 bases and the J gene lost 5 bases, with 19 bases spanning the gap. CDR1 is MNHNY, CDR2 SVGAGI, per germline (reference sequence). The CDR3 consists of 16 residues.

The chain couples TRBV5-4 to TRBJ2-2; D possibly matches TRBD1 or TRBD2 (6 bases each). The CDR3 extends over 15 amino acids. From germline, CDR1 is SGHNT and CDR2 YYREEE (reference sequence). The germline V and J ends were trimmed by 2 bases and 3 bases, with 11 bases remaining between them. CDR3 protein: CASSLGGLDTGELFF. The CDR3 DNA is TGTGCCAGCAGCTTAGGGGGGTTGGACACCGGGGAGCTGTTTTTT.

CDR3 sequence (DNA): TGTGCTAGTGGTCCGTCCCCCGGGGTCCTCCAAGAGACCCAGTACTTC. Translated: CASGPSPGVLQETQYF. This chain uses TRBV12-5 with TRBJ2-5; D might be TRBD2 (5 bases). CDR1 is LGHNT and CDR2 is FRNRAP in the germline V gene. Trimming removed 5 bases at V and 1 base at J, with 17 bases between. The CDR3 covers 16 residues. Variable domain in full (rest from reference TRBV12-5 and TRBJ2-5): DARVTQTPRHKVTEMGQEVTMRCQPILGHNTVFWYRQTMMQGLELLAYFRNRAPLDDSGMPKDRFSAEMPDATLATLKIQPSEPRDSAVYFCASGPSPGVLQETQYFGPGTRLLVL.

This clone showed up just once. The J gene is TRBJ2-1, the V gene TRBV10-3; tentative D call: TRBD2 (6 bases). This CDR3 region has 16 residues. Trimming shortened V by 2 bases and J by 9 bases, and 20 bases separated the two germline ends. The germline V gene encodes CDR1 ENHRY and CDR2 SYGVKD. The CDR3 coding sequence is TGTGCCATCAGTGAGCGCGCGGAGGGCCCTGGGGGTGAGCAGTTCTTC. This sequence encodes CAISERAEGPGGEQFF.

This clone appeared a few times. This chain uses TRBV10-2 with TRBJ2-7; 11 bases are a match to TRBD2. This CDR3 has 15 amino acids. V lost 3 bases and J lost 3; bases outside the gene matches: 4. Germline-derived CDR1 and CDR2 are WSHSY and SAAADI. The CDR3 region has the DNA TGCGCCAGCAGTGAAAGGACTAGCGGGCTCTACGAGCAGTACTTC. This gives the protein CASSERTSGLYEQYF.

V gene TRBV11-3 combines with J gene TRBJ2-1; D might be TRBD1 or TRBD2, each matching 5 bases. Trimming left V 4 bases short and J 12 bases short, with 13 bases between. The CDR3 consists of 12 residues. Germline assignment: CDR1 SGHNT and CDR2 YENEEA. In DNA form, the CDR3 reads TGTGCCAGCAGCTCTACCCGTGGGGGGCAGTTCTTC. Translation gives CASSSTRGGQFF.

V gene TRBV5-1 combines with J gene TRBJ1-2; no clear D gene. The CDR3 consists of 15 residues. The germline CDR1 and CDR2 sequences are SGHRS and YFSETQ. Deletions cut 0 bases from V and 8 bases from J, with 17 bases between. CDR3: CASSLESREFSGYTF. The DNA of the CDR3 is TGCGCCAGCAGCTTGGAATCACGGGAATTCTCGGGCTACACCTTC.

The rearrangement uses TRBV15 and TRBJ1-4, with D uncertain. The CDR3 contains 14 residues. Germline-derived CDR1 and CDR2 are LNHNV and YYDKDF (reference sequence). The V end lost 8 bases, the J end lost 0 bases, and 10 bases lay between the germline ends. The CDR3 protein is CATSQRTTNEKLFF. The CDR3 bases are TGTGCCACCTCACAGCGTACAACTAATGAAAAACTGTTTTTT.

This chain joins TRBV30 and TRBJ2-7; 9 nucleotides align to TRBD2. Germline CDR1 and CDR2: GTSNPN and SVGIG (reference sequence). There are 15 residues in the CDR3. V gave up 1 base and J gave up 3 bases; unmatched junction bases: 7. The CDR3 is CAWSELAGSRYEQYF. The CDR3 DNA is TGTGCCTGGAGTGAGCTAGCGGGGTCCCGCTACGAGCAGTACTTC.

This clone was detected only a few times. This chain connects TRBV9 to TRBJ1-2, with no clear D. V was pared by 0 bases and J by 2 bases, with 5 bases between. Germline values: CDR1 SGDLS, CDR2 YYNGEE. The CDR3 runs to 13 residues. The chain's CDR3 is CASSVDPNYGYTF. The CDR3 DNA reads as TGTGCCAGCAGCGTAGACCCAAACTATGGCTACACCTTC.

This clone was seen a single time. The chain couples TRBV10-1 to TRBJ2-2, with 14 bases identical to TRBD2. CDR1 WNHNN and CDR2 SYGVQD come from the germline V gene (reference sequence). The V gene end was trimmed by 8 bases and the J gene end by 6 bases; junction bases not matched to a gene: 11. The CDR3 extends over 17 amino acids. This CDR3 is CASPILGLAGVAGELFF. The DNA for the CDR3 is TGCGCCAGCCCTATCCTGGGACTAGCGGGAGTGGCCGGGGAGCTGTTTTTT.

The CDR3 DNA follows: TGCGCCAGCAGCTTGGGACCTGAAGCTTTCTTT. Translating it yields CASSLGPEAFF. The chain uses TRBV5-1 and TRBJ1-1; D not certain. Germline values: CDR1 SGHRS, CDR2 YFSETQ. The CDR3 runs to 11 residues. V was shortened by 0 bases and J by 6 bases, with 3 bases between the two germline ends.

The V and J genes are TRBV2 and TRBJ1-1; tentative D call: TRBD1 (5 bases). This CDR3 comprises 10 residues. The germline V gene encodes CDR1 SNHLY and CDR2 FYNNEI. Deletions cut 8 bases from V and 6 bases from J, with 7 bases between. CDR3 bases: TGTGCCAGCGGGGGGGCTGAAGCTTTCTTT. Protein product: CASGGAEAFF.

In nucleotides, the CDR3 is TGTGCCAGTAGTATACCGGGTCTGAAGGGCAATCAGCCCCAGCATTTT. It codes for CASSIPGLKGNQPQHF. V is TRBV19 and J is TRBJ1-5, with D uncertain. Per germline, CDR1 LNHDA and CDR2 SQIVND (reference sequence). V shed 2 bases and J shed 2 bases, with 13 bases lying between them. The CDR3 totals 16 residues.

The gene calls are TRBV5-1 and TRBJ2-2, with 11 bases matching TRBD1. CDR1 is SGHRS, CDR2 YFSETQ, per germline. This CDR3 contains 17 residues. Germline trimming cut 5 bases from V and 3 bases from J; bases unmatched to any gene: 9. The CDR3 DNA is TGCGCCAGCAGTAGGACAGGGGGCCCTTTTGACACCGGGGAGCTGTTTTTT. Residues: CASSRTGGPFDTGELFF. Filled out from reference TRBV5-1 and TRBJ2-2, the complete variable domain reads KAGVTQTPRYLIKTRGQQVTLSCSPISGHRSVSWYQQTPGQGLQFLFEYFSETQRNKGNFPGRFSGRQFSNSRSEMNVSTLELGDSALYLCASSRTGGPFDTGELFFGEGSRLTVL.

The V call is TRBV6-1, the J call TRBJ2-1; TRBD2 is a possible D gene (6 bases). V was trimmed by 3 bases and J by 8 bases, leaving 11 bases between them. Germline V gives CDR1 MNHNS, CDR2 SASEGT. There are 13 residues in the CDR3. The CDR3 region has the DNA TGTGCCAGCAGTGAGGCGGGGATCGATGAGCAGTTCTTC. It translates to CASSEAGIDEQFF.